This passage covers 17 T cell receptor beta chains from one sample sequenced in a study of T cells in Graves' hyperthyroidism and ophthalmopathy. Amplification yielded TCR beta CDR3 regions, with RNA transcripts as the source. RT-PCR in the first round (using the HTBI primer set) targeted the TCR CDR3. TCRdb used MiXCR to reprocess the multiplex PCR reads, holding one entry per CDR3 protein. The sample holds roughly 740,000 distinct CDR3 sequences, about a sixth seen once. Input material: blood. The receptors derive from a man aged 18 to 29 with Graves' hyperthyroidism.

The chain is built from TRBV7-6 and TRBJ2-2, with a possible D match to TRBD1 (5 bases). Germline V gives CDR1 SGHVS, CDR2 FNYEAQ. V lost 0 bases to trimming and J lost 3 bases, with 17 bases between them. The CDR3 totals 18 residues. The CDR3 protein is CASSLAGHLGRDTGELFF. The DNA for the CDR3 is TGTGCCAGCAGCTTAGCTGGACACCTCGGGCGAGACACCGGGGAGCTGTTTTTT.

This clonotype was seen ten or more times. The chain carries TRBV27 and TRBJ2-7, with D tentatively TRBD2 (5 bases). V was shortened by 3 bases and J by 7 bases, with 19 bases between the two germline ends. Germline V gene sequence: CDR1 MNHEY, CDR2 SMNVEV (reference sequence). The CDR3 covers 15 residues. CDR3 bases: TGTGCCAGCAGTTTCCGTTTCGACGCGGCGGGTGAGCAGTACTTC. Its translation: CASSFRFDAAGEQYF.

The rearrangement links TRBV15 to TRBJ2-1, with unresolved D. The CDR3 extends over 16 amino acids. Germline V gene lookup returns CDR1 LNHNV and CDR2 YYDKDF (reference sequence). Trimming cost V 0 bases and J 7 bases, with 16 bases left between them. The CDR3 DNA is TGTGCCACCAGCAGAGATAATGTACGGTCTGGTAATGAGCAGTTCTTC. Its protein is CATSRDNVRSGNEQFF.

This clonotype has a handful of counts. This CDR3 reads CASSIRLRTEAFF. The CDR3 DNA sequence: TGTGCCAGTAGTATAAGGTTGCGGACTGAAGCTTTCTTT. V is TRBV19 and J is TRBJ1-1; D remains unclear. The germline V gene encodes CDR1 LNHDA and CDR2 SQIVND (reference sequence). The CDR3 is made up of 13 amino acids. V was pared by 2 bases and J by 5 bases, with 9 bases between.

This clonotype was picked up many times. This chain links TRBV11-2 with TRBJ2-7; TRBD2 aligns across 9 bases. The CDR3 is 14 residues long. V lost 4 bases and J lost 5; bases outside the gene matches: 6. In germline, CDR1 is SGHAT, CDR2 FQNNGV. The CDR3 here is CASSSPGLADEQYF. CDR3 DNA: TGTGCCAGCAGCTCACCGGGACTAGCCGACGAGCAGTACTTC. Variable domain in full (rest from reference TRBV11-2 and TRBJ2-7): EAGVAQSPRYKIIEKRQSVAFWCNPISGHATLYWYQQILGQGPKLLIQFQNNGVVDDSQLPKDRFSAERLKGVDSTLKIQPAKLEDSAVYLCASSSPGLADEQYFGPGTRLTVT.

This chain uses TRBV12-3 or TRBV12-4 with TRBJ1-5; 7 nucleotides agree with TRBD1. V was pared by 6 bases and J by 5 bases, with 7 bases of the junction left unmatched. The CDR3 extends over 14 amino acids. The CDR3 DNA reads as TGTGCCAGCAGGGGGACAGACCCGTATCAGCCCCAGCATTTT. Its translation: CASRGTDPYQPQHF.

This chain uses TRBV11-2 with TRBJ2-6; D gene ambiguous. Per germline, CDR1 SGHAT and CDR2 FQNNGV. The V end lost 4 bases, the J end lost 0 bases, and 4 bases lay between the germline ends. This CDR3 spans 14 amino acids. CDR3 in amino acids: CASSSYSGANVLTF. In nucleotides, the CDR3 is TGTGCCAGCAGCTCGTACTCTGGGGCCAACGTCCTGACTTTC. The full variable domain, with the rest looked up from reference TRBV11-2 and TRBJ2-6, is EAGVAQSPRYKIIEKRQSVAFWCNPISGHATLYWYQQILGQGPKLLIQFQNNGVVDDSQLPKDRFSAERLKGVDSTLKIQPAKLEDSAVYLCASSSYSGANVLTFGAGSRLTVL.

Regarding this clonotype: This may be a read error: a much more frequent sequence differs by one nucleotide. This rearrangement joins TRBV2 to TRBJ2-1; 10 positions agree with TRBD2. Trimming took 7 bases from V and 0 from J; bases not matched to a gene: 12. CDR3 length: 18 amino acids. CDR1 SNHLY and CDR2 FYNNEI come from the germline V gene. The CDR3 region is CASNEGLAGERSYNEQFF. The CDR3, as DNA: TGTGCCAGCAACGAAGGTCTAGCGGGAGAGCGCTCCTACAATGAGCAGTTCTTC.

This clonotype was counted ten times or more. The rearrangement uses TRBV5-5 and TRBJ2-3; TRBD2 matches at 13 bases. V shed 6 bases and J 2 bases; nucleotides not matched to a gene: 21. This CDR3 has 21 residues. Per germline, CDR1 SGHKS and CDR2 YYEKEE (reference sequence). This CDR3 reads CASTRWGSIRLAGGVTDTQYF. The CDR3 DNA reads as TGTGCCAGCACCCGGTGGGGCTCTATAAGACTAGCGGGAGGAGTCACAGATACGCAGTATTTT.

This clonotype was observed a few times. CDR3: CASSLERMGTQYF. For the CDR3, the DNA is TGTGCCAGCAGCTTAGAAAGGATGGGTACGCAGTATTTT. The chain employs TRBV7-6 and TRBJ2-3; D gene unclear. Trimming left V 1 base short and J 8 bases short, with 10 bases between. Germline assignment: CDR1 SGHVS and CDR2 FNYEAQ. The CDR3 loop spans 13 amino acids.

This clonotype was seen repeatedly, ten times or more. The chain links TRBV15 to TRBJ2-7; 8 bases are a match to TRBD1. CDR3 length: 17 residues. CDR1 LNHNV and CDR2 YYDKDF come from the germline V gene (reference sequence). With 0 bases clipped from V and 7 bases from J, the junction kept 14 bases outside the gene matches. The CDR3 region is CATSRDYGAGGTGEQYF. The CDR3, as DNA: TGTGCCACCAGCAGAGATTATGGGGCAGGGGGCACGGGGGAGCAGTACTTC.

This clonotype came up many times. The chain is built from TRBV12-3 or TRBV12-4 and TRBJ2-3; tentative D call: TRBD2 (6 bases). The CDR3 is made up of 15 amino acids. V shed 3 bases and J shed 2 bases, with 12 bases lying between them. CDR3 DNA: TGTGCCAGCAGTTTTCTGACTAGATCCACAGATACGCAGTATTTT. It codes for CASSFLTRSTDTQYF.

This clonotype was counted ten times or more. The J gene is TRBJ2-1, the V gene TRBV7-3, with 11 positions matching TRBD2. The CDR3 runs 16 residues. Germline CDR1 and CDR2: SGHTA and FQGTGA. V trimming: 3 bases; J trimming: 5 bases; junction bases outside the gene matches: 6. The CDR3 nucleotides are TGTGCCAGCAGCTTTATGCCGACTAGCGGGAACAATGAGCAGTTCTTC. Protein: CASSFMPTSGNNEQFF. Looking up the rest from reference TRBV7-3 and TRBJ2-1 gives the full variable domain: GAGVSQTPSNKVTEKGKYVELRCDPISGHTALYWYRQSLGQGPEFLIYFQGTGAADDSGLPNDRFFAVRPEGSVSTLKIQRTERGDSAVYLCASSFMPTSGNNEQFFGPGTRLTVL.

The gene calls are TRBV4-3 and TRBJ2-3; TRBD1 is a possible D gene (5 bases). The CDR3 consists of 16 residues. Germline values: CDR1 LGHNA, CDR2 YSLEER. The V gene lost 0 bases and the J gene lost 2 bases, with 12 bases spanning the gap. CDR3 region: CASSQENRWHTDTQYF. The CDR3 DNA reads TGCGCCAGCAGCCAAGAGAACAGGTGGCACACAGATACGCAGTATTTT.

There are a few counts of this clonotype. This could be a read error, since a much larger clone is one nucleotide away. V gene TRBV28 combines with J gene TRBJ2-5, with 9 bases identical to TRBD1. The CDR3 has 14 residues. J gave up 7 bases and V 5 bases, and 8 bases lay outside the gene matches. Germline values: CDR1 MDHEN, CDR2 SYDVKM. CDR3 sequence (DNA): TGTGCCAGCAGTCAGACAGGGGGAGGGGGGACCCAGTACTTC. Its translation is CASSQTGGGGTQYF. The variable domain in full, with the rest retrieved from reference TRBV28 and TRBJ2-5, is DVKVTQSSRYLVKRTGEKVFLECVQDMDHENMFWYRQDPGLGLRLIYFSYDVKMKEKGDIPEGYSVSREKKERFSLILESASTNQTSMYLCASSQTGGGGTQYFGPGTRLLVL.

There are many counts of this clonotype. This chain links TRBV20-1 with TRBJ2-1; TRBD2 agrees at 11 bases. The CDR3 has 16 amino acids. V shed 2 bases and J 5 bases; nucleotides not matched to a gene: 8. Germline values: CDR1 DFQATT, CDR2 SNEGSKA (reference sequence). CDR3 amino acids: CSARLTLGLADNEQFF. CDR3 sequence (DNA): TGCAGTGCTAGACTCACCCTGGGACTAGCGGACAATGAGCAGTTCTTC.

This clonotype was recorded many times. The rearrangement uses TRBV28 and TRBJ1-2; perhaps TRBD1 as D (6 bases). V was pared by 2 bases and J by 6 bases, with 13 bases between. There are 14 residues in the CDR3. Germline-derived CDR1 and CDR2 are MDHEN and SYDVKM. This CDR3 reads CASSLMGASHGYTF. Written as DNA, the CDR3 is TGTGCCAGCAGTTTAATGGGGGCGAGCCATGGCTACACCTTC.